This record concerns one T cell receptor (beta chain) sequence. With autoimmune disease history or systemic immunosuppression, patients were excluded. The table came from immunoSEQ multiplex PCR; TCRdb's copy has only in-frame clones and leaves some out. Of 80,000 or so clones listed, about 90% are singletons. The data stem from a study of OX40 agonist ivuxolimab in advanced cancers. V lost 3 bases to trimming and J lost 5 bases; unmatched junction nucleotides: 9. CDR3 length equals 15 residues. The germline CDR1 and CDR2 sequences are SGHRS and YFSETQ. This receptor was taken from an adult with an advanced solid tumor such as melanoma, head and neck, liver or kidney cancer. Sequenced material: CD4+ or CD8+ T cells sorted from blood, taken in a trial of the OX40 agonist ivuxolimab. The genes are TRBV5-1 and TRBJ1-2, with 8 bases fitting TRBD1. For the CDR3, the DNA is TGCGCCAGCAGCTCTGGACAGGGTTGGGAGTATGGCTACACCTTC. This sequence encodes CASSSGQGWEYGYTF.